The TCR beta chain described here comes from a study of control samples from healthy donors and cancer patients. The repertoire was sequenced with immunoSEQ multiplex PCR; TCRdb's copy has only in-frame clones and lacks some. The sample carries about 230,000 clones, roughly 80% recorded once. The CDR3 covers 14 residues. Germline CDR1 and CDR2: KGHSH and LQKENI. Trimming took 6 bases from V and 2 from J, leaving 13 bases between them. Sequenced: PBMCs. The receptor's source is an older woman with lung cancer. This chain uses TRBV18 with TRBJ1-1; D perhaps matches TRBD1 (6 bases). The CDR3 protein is CASSGQSQNTEAFF. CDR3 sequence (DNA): TGTGCCAGCTCCGGACAGAGTCAAAACACTGAAGCTTTCTTT.